The source of this TCR beta chain is a study of spatial heterogeneity in lung cancer. At the level of the study: There were consistently more beta-chain sequences detected than alpha-chain sequences.

In the library, each TCR cDNA molecule bore its own unique molecular identifier. TCRdb independently ran MiXCR on the 5' RACE reads; one entry per CDR3 protein. The table includes more than 3,500 distinct CDR3 sequences, 20% to 30% detected once. Time point noted: sample taken at primary tumor resection. Whole RNA was taken from tumor, nontumor lung or frozen PBMC; it was then sequenced unsorted. A total of under 80 untreated early-stage non-small cell lung cancer patients served as donors. This CDR3 is built from 18 residues. This clonotype was observed at least ten times. V usage is TRBV21-1 and J usage is TRBJ1-1; TRBD1, the D gene given by the table, was not confirmed from the DNA. TRBV21-1 is annotated as a pseudogene. The source of this sequence is a male donor with early-stage non-small cell lung cancer. This sample comprised normal lung tissue next to the tumor, obtained at surgery. Here the CDR3 DNA reads TGTGCCAGCAGCAAAAGGGGGCCCCCGGCCCTGGCCGCAAGTGAAGCTTTCTTT. This gives the protein CASSKRGPPALAASEAFF.